This T cell receptor beta chain originates from a study of cytomegalovirus exposure and HLA in healthy donors. CDR3 length: 16 amino acids. The germline V and J ends were trimmed by 3 bases and 0 bases, with 11 bases remaining between them. Germline V CDR1 and CDR2: LGHNA, YNFKEQ. In the PCR, 60 Vbeta and 13 Jbeta primers were used. Method: immunoSEQ multiplex PCR; TCRdb's copy keeps in-frame clones and lacks some. The data show roughly 80,000 clones, with roughly four fifths seen just once and approximately 1.9% held by the top ten. The rearrangement links TRBV4-2 to TRBJ1-4; weak D call: TRBD1 (5 bases). Sequences were obtained from PBMCs. The clonotype comes from a woman aged 25 to 39 in good health and CMV-seronegative. CDR3 residues: CASSHRAAPTNEKLFF. Written as DNA, the CDR3 is TGTGCCAGCAGCCACAGGGCAGCCCCAACTAATGAAAAACTGTTTTTT.